The clone carrying this T cell receptor (beta chain) is classed as medium-sized (0.01 to 0.1%) by frequency. What it recognizes is unknown. This sample is drawn from a study of cytomegalovirus exposure and HLA in healthy donors. Study details: Unique TCRs numbering about 87 million, obtained from HLA-typed donors, made up an early data release.

PCR amplification relied on 60 Vbeta primers (plus 13 Jbeta primers). Some clones are missing from TCRdb's copy, which holds only in-frame ones; the method was immunoSEQ multiplex PCR. The sample data list tens of thousands of clones. Germline trimming cut 2 bases from V and 4 bases from J; bases unmatched to any gene: 2. The germline V gene encodes CDR1 MRHNA and CDR2 SNTAGT. CDR3 size: 16 residues. Study-wide results and limits: Some highly shared sequence variants likely arose as a pipeline artifact. A later analysis linked a missense DCLRE1C variant to TCR beta V- and J-gene trimming. After further analysis at a later stage, some 15,000 TCR beta sequences were associated with HLA alleles at 0.05 false discovery rate.

Sample: PBMCs. The rearrangement joins TRBV6-4 to TRBJ2-3; 14 bases are shared with TRBD2. This TCR was sampled from a woman aged 50 to 60 in good health and CMV-seropositive. The CDR3, as DNA: TGTGCCAGCAGTGACGGGACTAGCGGGGGCGCAGATACGCAGTATTTT. Translating gives CASSDGTSGGADTQYF.